The entry that follows covers one TCR beta chain sequence. The data originate from a study of cytomegalovirus exposure and HLA in healthy donors. Trimming cost V 5 bases and J 7 bases; bases outside gene matches: 8. CDR1 is SGDLS and CDR2 is YYNGEE in the germline V gene. The CDR3 has 16 amino acids. Measured with immunoSEQ multiplex PCR; TCRdb has only the in-frame clones, and not every one. The sample has over 150,000 clones; about 96% are singletons. The chain recombines TRBV9 with TRBJ2-1, with TRBD2 matching over 14 bases. The source material was PBMCs. This TCR was sampled from a woman between 18 and 30 years old in good health and CMV-seronegative. CDR3 DNA sequence: TGTGCCAGCAGTGTGACTAGCGGGGGGGTTATAAATGAGCAGTTCTTC. Translation gives CASSVTSGGVINEQFF.